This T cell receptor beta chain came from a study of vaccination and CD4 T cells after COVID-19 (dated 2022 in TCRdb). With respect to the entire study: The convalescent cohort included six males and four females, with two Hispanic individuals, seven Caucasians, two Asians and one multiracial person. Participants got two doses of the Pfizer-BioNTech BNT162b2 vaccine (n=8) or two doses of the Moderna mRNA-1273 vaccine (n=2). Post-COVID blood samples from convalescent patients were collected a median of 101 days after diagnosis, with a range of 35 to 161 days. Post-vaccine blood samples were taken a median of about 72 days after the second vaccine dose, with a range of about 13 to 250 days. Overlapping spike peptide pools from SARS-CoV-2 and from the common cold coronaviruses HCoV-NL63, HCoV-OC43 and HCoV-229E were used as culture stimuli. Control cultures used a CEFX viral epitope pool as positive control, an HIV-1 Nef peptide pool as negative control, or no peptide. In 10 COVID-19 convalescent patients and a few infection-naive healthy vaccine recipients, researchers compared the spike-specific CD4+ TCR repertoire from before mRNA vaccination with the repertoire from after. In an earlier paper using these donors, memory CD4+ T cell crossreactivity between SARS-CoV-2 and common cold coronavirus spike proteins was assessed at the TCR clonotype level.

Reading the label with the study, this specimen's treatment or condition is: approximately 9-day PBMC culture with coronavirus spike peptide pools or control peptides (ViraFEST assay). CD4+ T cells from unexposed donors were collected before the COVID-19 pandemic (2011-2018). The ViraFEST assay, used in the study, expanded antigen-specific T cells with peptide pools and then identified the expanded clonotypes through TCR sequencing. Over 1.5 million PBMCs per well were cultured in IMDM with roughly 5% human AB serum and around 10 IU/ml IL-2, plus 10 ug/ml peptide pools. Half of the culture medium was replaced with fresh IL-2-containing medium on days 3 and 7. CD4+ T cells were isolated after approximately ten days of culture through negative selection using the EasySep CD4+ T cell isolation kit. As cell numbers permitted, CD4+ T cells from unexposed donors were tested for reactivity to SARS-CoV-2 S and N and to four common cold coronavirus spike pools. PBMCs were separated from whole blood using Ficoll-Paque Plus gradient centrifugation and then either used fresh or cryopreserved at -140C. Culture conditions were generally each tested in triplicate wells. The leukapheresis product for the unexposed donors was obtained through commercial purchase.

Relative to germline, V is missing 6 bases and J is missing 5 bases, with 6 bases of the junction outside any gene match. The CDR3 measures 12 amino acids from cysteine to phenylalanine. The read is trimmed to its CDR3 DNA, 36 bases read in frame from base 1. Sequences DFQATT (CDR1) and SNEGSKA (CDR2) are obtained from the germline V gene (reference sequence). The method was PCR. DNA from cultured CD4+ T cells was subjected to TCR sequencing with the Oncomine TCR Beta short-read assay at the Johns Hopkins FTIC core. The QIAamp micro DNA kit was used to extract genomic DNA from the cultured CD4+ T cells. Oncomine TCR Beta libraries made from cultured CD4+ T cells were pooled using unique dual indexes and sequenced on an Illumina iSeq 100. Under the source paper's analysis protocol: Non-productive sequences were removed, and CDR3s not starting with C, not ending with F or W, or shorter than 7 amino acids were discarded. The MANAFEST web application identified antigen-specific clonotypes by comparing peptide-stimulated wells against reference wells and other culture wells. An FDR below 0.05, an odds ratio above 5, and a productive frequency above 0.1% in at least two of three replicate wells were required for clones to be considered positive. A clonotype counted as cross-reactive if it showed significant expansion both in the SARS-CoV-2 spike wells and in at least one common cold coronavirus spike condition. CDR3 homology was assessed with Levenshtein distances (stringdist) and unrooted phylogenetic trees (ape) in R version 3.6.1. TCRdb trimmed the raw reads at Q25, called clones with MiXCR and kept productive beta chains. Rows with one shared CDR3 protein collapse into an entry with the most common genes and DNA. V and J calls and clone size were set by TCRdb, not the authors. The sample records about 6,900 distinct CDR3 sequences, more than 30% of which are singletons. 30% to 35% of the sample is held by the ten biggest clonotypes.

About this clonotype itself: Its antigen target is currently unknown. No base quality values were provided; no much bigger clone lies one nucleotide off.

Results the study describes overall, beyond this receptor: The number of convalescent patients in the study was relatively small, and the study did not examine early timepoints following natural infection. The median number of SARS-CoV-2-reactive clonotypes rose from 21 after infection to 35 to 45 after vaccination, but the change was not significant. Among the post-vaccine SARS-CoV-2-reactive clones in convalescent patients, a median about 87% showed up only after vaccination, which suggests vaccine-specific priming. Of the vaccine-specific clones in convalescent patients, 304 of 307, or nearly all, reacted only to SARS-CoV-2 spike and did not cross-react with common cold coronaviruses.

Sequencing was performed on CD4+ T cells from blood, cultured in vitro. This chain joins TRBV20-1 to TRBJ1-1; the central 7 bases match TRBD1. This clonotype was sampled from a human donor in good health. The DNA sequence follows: TGCAGTGCGGATCCAGGGGGGACTGAAGCTTTCTTT. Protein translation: CSADPGGTEAFF.